This record concerns one TCR beta chain sequence. These data are taken from a study of blood T cell repertoires in COVID-19. Across the whole study: The study drew acute and convalescent COVID-19 samples from the United States, Italy and Spain. From T cells, B-cell-depleted T cells, or PBMCs came the material, which was cDNA or gDNA.

Original methodology: Counts of nucleated cells, estimated from reference gene primer amplification, were obtained. Repertoires were generated with immunoSEQ multiplex PCR, while TCRdb's copy carries only in-frame clones and drops some. V and J calls and clone size are as listed in that table; D and trimming were resolved from the DNA. The profile shows some 30,000 clones, about 91% of them singletons. The CDR3 contains 14 residues. Germline CDR1 reads MDHEN; CDR2 reads SYDVKM. V lost 8 bases and J lost 3, with 14 bases in between. The specimen sequenced was peripheral blood. The sequence was collected from a man aged 50-59 years with active COVID-19. The chain uses TRBV28 and TRBJ1-5; a possible D gene is TRBD1 (6 bases). DNA of the CDR3: TGTGCCAGCCTGCAGCACAGGGACAATCAGCCCCAGCATTTT. Protein: CASLQHRDNQPQHF.